A selection of T cell receptor beta chains follows, all from one sample in a study of blood T cell repertoires in COVID-19. Some clones are missing from TCRdb's copy, which holds only in-frame ones; the method was immunoSEQ multiplex PCR. The sample consists of a few hundred thousand clones, 91% of them appearing once. Specimen: PBMCs or T cells enriched from blood (not recorded which). The source is a human donor in a cohort exposed to, infected with or recovered from COVID-19 (not recorded which). The donor label of this sample is uncertain. CDR3s include the opening cysteine and the closing phenylalanine or tryptophan. A D gene is named only where the DNA matches it firmly. For some rows the clone size is stated as once, few or many, or as a class when expanded; others skip it.

j_call: TRBJ1-2; v_call: TRBV5-6; d_call: TRBD1; clone_size: once; cdr3_nt: TGTGCCAGCAGCTTACCAGGGGGCGCGAGGGGCTACACCTTC; cdr3_aa: CASSLPGGARGYTF
j_call: TRBJ2-7; v_call: TRBV6-5; d_call: TRBD1; clone_size: -; cdr3_nt: TGTGCCAACCGCCGGGACAGAAGCTACGAGCAGTACTTC; cdr3_aa: CANRRDRSYEQYF
j_call: TRBJ2-1; v_call: TRBV7-8; d_call: -; clone_size: -; cdr3_nt: TGTGCCAGCAGCTTCACGGACAATGAGCAGTTCTTC; cdr3_aa: CASSFTDNEQFF
j_call: TRBJ1-1; v_call: TRBV5-1; d_call: -; clone_size: -; cdr3_nt: TGCGCCAGCAGCTTGACTCGACAGAACACTGAAGCTTTCTTT; cdr3_aa: CASSLTRQNTEAFF
j_call: TRBJ2-3; v_call: TRBV2; d_call: -; clone_size: -; cdr3_nt: TGTGCCAGCGGTAGCGTTGGCACAGATACGCAGTATTTT; cdr3_aa: CASGSVGTDTQYF
j_call: TRBJ2-7; v_call: TRBV7-2; d_call: -; clone_size: -; cdr3_nt: TGTGCCAGCAGCTTAGTCCGGGTACCCCACGAGCAGTACTTC; cdr3_aa: CASSLVRVPHEQYF
j_call: TRBJ1-1; v_call: TRBV12-5; d_call: -; clone_size: -; cdr3_nt: TGTGCTAGTGGTTTTATCCGGACAGCAACGGCAGCTTTCTTT; cdr3_aa: CASGFIRTATAAFF
j_call: TRBJ1-3; v_call: TRBV9; d_call: -; clone_size: once; cdr3_nt: TGTGCCAGCAGCCCTTTTCAAGAGACATTCTCTGGAAACACCATATATTTT; cdr3_aa: CASSPFQETFSGNTIYF
j_call: TRBJ1-4; v_call: TRBV19; d_call: -; clone_size: once; cdr3_nt: TGTGCCAGTAGTAGAACAGGGATTTCAACTAATGAAAAACTGTTTTTT; cdr3_aa: CASSRTGISTNEKLFF
j_call: TRBJ1-2; v_call: TRBV5-1; d_call: -; clone_size: once; cdr3_nt: TGCGCCAGCAGCTCGACCACCACAGCTGGGACTTATGGCTACACCTTC; cdr3_aa: CASSSTTTAGTYGYTF
j_call: TRBJ1-5; v_call: TRBV7-2; d_call: -; clone_size: -; cdr3_nt: TGTGCCAGCAGCCAACTCGGGACTAAGGGGTATCAGCCCCAGCATTTT; cdr3_aa: CASSQLGTKGYQPQHF
j_call: TRBJ2-3; v_call: TRBV11-3; d_call: TRBD2; clone_size: -; cdr3_nt: TGTGCCAGCAGCTTAGGATTAGCGGGGCCACCCTTCAGCACAGATACGCAGTATTTT; cdr3_aa: CASSLGLAGPPFSTDTQYF
j_call: TRBJ1-1; v_call: TRBV7-2; d_call: -; clone_size: -; cdr3_nt: TGTGCCAGCAGTTTCTATCAGGGTCCGATGAACACTGAAGCTTTCTTT; cdr3_aa: CASSFYQGPMNTEAFF
j_call: TRBJ2-1; v_call: TRBV24-1; d_call: TRBD2; clone_size: -; cdr3_nt: TGTGCCACCAGTGACCCCAAGGGGACTAGCGGACCTGACAATGAGCAGTTCTTC; cdr3_aa: CATSDPKGTSGPDNEQFF
j_call: TRBJ2-1; v_call: TRBV12-5; d_call: -; clone_size: once; cdr3_nt: TGTGCTAGTGGTCCAACAGGGCACCACAATGAGCAGTTCTTC; cdr3_aa: CASGPTGHHNEQFF
j_call: TRBJ2-5; v_call: TRBV7-2; d_call: TRBD1; clone_size: -; cdr3_nt: TGTGCCAGCAGCCCCGGGACAGACTTGGGGACCCAGTACTTC; cdr3_aa: CASSPGTDLGTQYF
j_call: TRBJ1-2; v_call: TRBV7-9; d_call: TRBD1; clone_size: -; cdr3_nt: TGTGCCAGCAGCTCTTCGACAGGGGGCTTGTATGGCTACACCTTC; cdr3_aa: CASSSSTGGLYGYTF
j_call: TRBJ2-5; v_call: TRBV3-1/TRBV3-2; d_call: TRBD2; clone_size: -; cdr3_nt: TGTGCCAGCAGCCAAGAAGCTTCTAGCGGGGGCGGGGAGACCCAGTACTTC; cdr3_aa: CASSQEASSGGGETQYF
j_call: TRBJ1-4; v_call: TRBV10-2; d_call: TRBD1; clone_size: -; cdr3_nt: TGCGCCAGCAGTGAGTGGGGACAGAAGAATGAAAAACTGTTTTTT; cdr3_aa: CASSEWGQKNEKLFF
j_call: TRBJ2-2; v_call: TRBV24-1; d_call: -; clone_size: -; cdr3_nt: TGTGCCACCAGTGATTACGAGGTCGTGAACACCGGGGAGCTGTTTTTT; cdr3_aa: CATSDYEVVNTGELFF
j_call: TRBJ1-4; v_call: TRBV5-8; d_call: TRBD1; clone_size: -; cdr3_nt: TGTGCCAGCAGCTTGGGGCCCGGGACAGTTGGTGAAAAACTGTTTTTT; cdr3_aa: CASSLGPGTVGEKLFF
j_call: TRBJ2-5; v_call: TRBV2; d_call: -; clone_size: -; cdr3_nt: TGTGCCAGCAGTGAGGGACTGCGAGAGACCCAGTACTTC; cdr3_aa: CASSEGLRETQYF
j_call: TRBJ1-1; v_call: TRBV6-2/TRBV6-3; d_call: -; clone_size: -; cdr3_nt: TGTGCCAGCAGCAAGCATCAGGACGGGGGGACTGAAGCTTTCTTT; cdr3_aa: CASSKHQDGGTEAFF
j_call: TRBJ1-1; v_call: TRBV6-5; d_call: -; clone_size: -; cdr3_nt: TGTGCCAGCGAAGGGGAGGCGGGCACTGAAGCTTTCTTT; cdr3_aa: CASEGEAGTEAFF
j_call: TRBJ2-7; v_call: TRBV14; d_call: TRBD2; clone_size: -; cdr3_nt: TGTGCCAGCAGCCAAGATCGGCGTGGAAGGCGGGGGGACTCCTACGAGCAGTACTTC; cdr3_aa: CASSQDRRGRRGDSYEQYF
j_call: TRBJ1-1; v_call: TRBV19; d_call: TRBD1; clone_size: -; cdr3_nt: TGTGCCAGTACCCTCCGGAAGGACAGGGGGCACACTGAAGCTTTCTTT; cdr3_aa: CASTLRKDRGHTEAFF
j_call: TRBJ2-2; v_call: TRBV24-1; d_call: -; clone_size: -; cdr3_nt: TGTGCCACCAGTGATTTGATCCCTCCGCGGACCCGGGGTGTCGGGGAGCTGTTTTTT; cdr3_aa: CATSDLIPPRTRGVGELFF
j_call: TRBJ2-3; v_call: TRBV7-3; d_call: TRBD2; clone_size: -; cdr3_nt: TGTGCCAGCAGCTTAAGCGGGGGGGTCCCTCGCTCAGATACGCAGTATTTT; cdr3_aa: CASSLSGGVPRSDTQYF
j_call: TRBJ1-4; v_call: TRBV2; d_call: -; clone_size: -; cdr3_nt: TGTGCCAGCAGTCCCTACGTTCCGGCTAATGAAAAACTGTTTTTT; cdr3_aa: CASSPYVPANEKLFF
j_call: TRBJ1-4; v_call: TRBV5-1; d_call: TRBD1; clone_size: -; cdr3_nt: TGCGCCAGCAGCCGGACAGGGCGGGATGAAAAACTGTTTTTT; cdr3_aa: CASSRTGRDEKLFF
j_call: TRBJ1-5; v_call: TRBV28; d_call: -; clone_size: -; cdr3_nt: TGTGCCAGCAGCACAGGATGGCACCAGCCCCAGCATTTT; cdr3_aa: CASSTGWHQPQHF
j_call: TRBJ1-3; v_call: TRBV7-3; d_call: -; clone_size: -; cdr3_nt: TGTGCCAGCAGCCCGGGACACTCTGGAAACACCATATATTTT; cdr3_aa: CASSPGHSGNTIYF
j_call: TRBJ1-2; v_call: TRBV29-1; d_call: TRBD1; clone_size: few; cdr3_nt: TGCAGCGTTGGCCCCAACAGGGGGGGCTACACCTTC; cdr3_aa: CSVGPNRGGYTF
j_call: TRBJ2-5; v_call: TRBV11-2; d_call: TRBD2; clone_size: -; cdr3_nt: TGTGCCAGCAGCCTCCTAGCGGGAGGGGGAGAGACCCAGTACTTC; cdr3_aa: CASSLLAGGGETQYF
j_call: TRBJ2-2; v_call: TRBV19; d_call: -; clone_size: -; cdr3_nt: TGTGCCAGCTATCATTCTGGACAGAACACCGGGGAGCTGTTTTTT; cdr3_aa: CASYHSGQNTGELFF
j_call: TRBJ2-3; v_call: TRBV4-2; d_call: TRBD2; clone_size: few; cdr3_nt: TGTGCCAGCAGCCCAAGCGGGGGGTTGCCAGATACGCAGTATTTT; cdr3_aa: CASSPSGGLPDTQYF
j_call: TRBJ2-1; v_call: TRBV11-2; d_call: TRBD2; clone_size: -; cdr3_nt: TGTGCCAGCAGCGCCGGGACTAGTGTTTCTGAAGAGCAGTTCTTC; cdr3_aa: CASSAGTSVSEEQFF
j_call: TRBJ1-2; v_call: TRBV5-1; d_call: -; clone_size: -; cdr3_nt: TGCGCCAGCAGCTTGGACAAACCTAACTATGGCTACACCTTC; cdr3_aa: CASSLDKPNYGYTF
j_call: TRBJ2-1; v_call: TRBV5-5; d_call: TRBD2; clone_size: -; cdr3_nt: TGTGCCAGCAGCCCGGGACTAGCGGGGGGCTCTATCCATGAGCAGTTCTTC; cdr3_aa: CASSPGLAGGSIHEQFF
j_call: TRBJ2-3; v_call: TRBV19; d_call: TRBD1; clone_size: -; cdr3_nt: TGTGCCAGCCGCAGGGGGCAGGGCACAGATACGCAGTATTTT; cdr3_aa: CASRRGQGTDTQYF
j_call: TRBJ2-2; v_call: TRBV24-1; d_call: TRBD1; clone_size: -; cdr3_nt: TGTGCCACCAGTGGGACAGGGGTCAACACCGGGGAGCTGTTTTTT; cdr3_aa: CATSGTGVNTGELFF
j_call: TRBJ2-7; v_call: TRBV5-1; d_call: -; clone_size: -; cdr3_nt: TGCGCCAGCAGCTTGGAGCCAGCGGGCTCCTACGAGCAGTACTTC; cdr3_aa: CASSLEPAGSYEQYF
j_call: TRBJ1-6; v_call: TRBV9; d_call: TRBD1; clone_size: -; cdr3_nt: TGTGCCAGCAGCGTAGGGACAGGTGGGAACTCACCCCTCCACTTT; cdr3_aa: CASSVGTGGNSPLHF
j_call: TRBJ2-3; v_call: TRBV27; d_call: -; clone_size: -; cdr3_nt: TGTGCCAGCAGTTTATCCCCGGGTAGGGATACGCAGTATTTT; cdr3_aa: CASSLSPGRDTQYF
j_call: TRBJ2-5; v_call: TRBV9; d_call: -; clone_size: -; cdr3_nt: TGTGCCAGCAGCGTGGGACAAAGGGAGACCCAGTACTTC; cdr3_aa: CASSVGQRETQYF
j_call: TRBJ2-3; v_call: TRBV11-2; d_call: -; clone_size: -; cdr3_nt: TGTGCCAGCAGCTTATACGGGTCGGGCACAGATACGCAGTATTTT; cdr3_aa: CASSLYGSGTDTQYF
j_call: TRBJ2-7; v_call: TRBV6-2/TRBV6-3; d_call: -; clone_size: once; cdr3_nt: TGTGCCAGCAGTCCCGTTGGCCTCTACGAGCAGTACTTC; cdr3_aa: CASSPVGLYEQYF
j_call: TRBJ2-7; v_call: TRBV5-4; d_call: TRBD1; clone_size: -; cdr3_nt: TGTGCCAGCAGCCCCTATGGAGGGACAGGTATAACCTACGAGCAGTACTTC; cdr3_aa: CASSPYGGTGITYEQYF
j_call: TRBJ1-3; v_call: TRBV5-6; d_call: TRBD1; clone_size: once; cdr3_nt: TGTGCCAGCAGCTCGAACAGGGGCCGTTTAAACACCATATATTTT; cdr3_aa: CASSSNRGRLNTIYF
j_call: TRBJ1-2; v_call: TRBV19; d_call: -; clone_size: -; cdr3_nt: TGTGCCAGTAGGCGGGGTGAGCACTATGGCTACACCTTC; cdr3_aa: CASRRGEHYGYTF
j_call: TRBJ1-5; v_call: TRBV24-1; d_call: -; clone_size: -; cdr3_nt: TGTGCCACCAGTAACGGAGAACAGCCCCAGCATTTT; cdr3_aa: CATSNGEQPQHF
j_call: TRBJ1-1; v_call: TRBV7-9; d_call: -; clone_size: -; cdr3_nt: TGTGCCAGCAGTCGCGGGGAAAGGACTGAAGCTTTCTTT; cdr3_aa: CASSRGERTEAFF
j_call: TRBJ2-5; v_call: TRBV20-1; d_call: TRBD2; clone_size: -; cdr3_nt: TGCAGTGCTAGTTATGCTAGCGGGGGACAAGAGACCCAGTACTTC; cdr3_aa: CSASYASGGQETQYF
j_call: TRBJ2-5; v_call: TRBV6-2/TRBV6-3; d_call: TRBD2; clone_size: -; cdr3_nt: TGTGCCAGCAGTTCCGGGGGGGGTCAAGAGACCCAGTACTTC; cdr3_aa: CASSSGGGQETQYF
j_call: TRBJ1-4; v_call: TRBV5-8; d_call: TRBD1; clone_size: -; cdr3_nt: TGTGCCAGCAGCTTGGGACAGGGACATGAAAAACTGTTTTTT; cdr3_aa: CASSLGQGHEKLFF
j_call: TRBJ2-1; v_call: TRBV27; d_call: TRBD2; clone_size: -; cdr3_nt: TGTGCCAGCAGTTTCGCCAGCGGGGGGGTCAATGAGCAGTTCTTC; cdr3_aa: CASSFASGGVNEQFF
j_call: TRBJ1-1; v_call: TRBV7-9; d_call: TRBD1; clone_size: -; cdr3_nt: TGTGCCAGCAGCCCCGAGACAGGGTCAGGTTTCTTT; cdr3_aa: CASSPETGSGFF
j_call: TRBJ2-7; v_call: TRBV6-1; d_call: -; clone_size: -; cdr3_nt: TGTGCCAGCAGTGACCGACAGGCTTTATACGAGCAGTACTTC; cdr3_aa: CASSDRQALYEQYF
j_call: TRBJ1-4; v_call: TRBV19; d_call: -; clone_size: -; cdr3_nt: TGTGCCAGTAGTCTTCAGACAGATTCAACTAATGAAAAACTGTTTTTT; cdr3_aa: CASSLQTDSTNEKLFF
j_call: TRBJ1-5; v_call: TRBV11-2; d_call: -; clone_size: once; cdr3_nt: TGTGCCAGCAGCTTAGGCCGACAGAACAATCAGCCCCAGCATTTT; cdr3_aa: CASSLGRQNNQPQHF